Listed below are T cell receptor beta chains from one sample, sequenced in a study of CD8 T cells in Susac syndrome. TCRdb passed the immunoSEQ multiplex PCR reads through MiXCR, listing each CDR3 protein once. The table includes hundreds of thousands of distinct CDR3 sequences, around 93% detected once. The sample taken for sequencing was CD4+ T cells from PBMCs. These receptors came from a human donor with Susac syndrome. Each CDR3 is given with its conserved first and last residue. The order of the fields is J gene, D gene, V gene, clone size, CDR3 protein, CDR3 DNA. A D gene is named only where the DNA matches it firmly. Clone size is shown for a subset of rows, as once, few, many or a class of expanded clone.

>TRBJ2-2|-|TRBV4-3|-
CASSQEGQGGELFF
TGCGCCAGCAGCCAAGAAGGCCAGGGCGGGGAGCTGTTTTTT
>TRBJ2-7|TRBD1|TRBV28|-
CASSPAGTGSYEQYF
TGTGCCAGCAGTCCCGCCGGGACAGGTTCCTACGAGCAGTACTTC
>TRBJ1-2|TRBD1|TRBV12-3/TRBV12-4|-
CASRSLWTGGGDGYTF
TGTGCCAGCAGATCCCTCTGGACAGGGGGTGGGGATGGCTACACCTTC
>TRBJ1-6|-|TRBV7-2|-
CASSKIGTRNSPLHF
TGTGCCAGCAGCAAAATCGGTACTAGGAATTCACCCCTCCACTTT
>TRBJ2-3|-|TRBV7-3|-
CASSSATDTQYF
TGTGCCAGCAGCTCCGCCACAGATACGCAGTATTTT
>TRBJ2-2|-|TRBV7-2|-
CASSFYNRANTGELFF
TGTGCCAGCAGCTTCTATAACAGGGCGAACACCGGGGAGCTGTTTTTT
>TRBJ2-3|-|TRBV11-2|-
CASSQGVSTQYF
TGTGCCAGCAGCCAAGGGGTCAGTACGCAGTATTTT
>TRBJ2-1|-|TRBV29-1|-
CSVEEVSNEQFF
TGCAGCGTTGAAGAAGTGTCTAATGAGCAGTTCTTC
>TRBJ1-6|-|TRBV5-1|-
CASSLEEGPSNSPLHF
TGCGCCAGCAGCTTGGAAGAGGGACCGAGTAATTCACCCCTCCACTTT
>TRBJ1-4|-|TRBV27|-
CASRWGGVNEKLFF
TGTGCCAGCCGTTGGGGTGGGGTTAATGAAAAACTGTTTTTT
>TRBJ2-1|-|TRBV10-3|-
CAISLGLAQGNEQFF
TGTGCCATCAGTCTCGGACTAGCACAGGGGAATGAGCAGTTCTTC
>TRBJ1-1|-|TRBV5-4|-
CASSSSPGSAEDTEAFF
TGTGCCAGCAGCTCATCTCCAGGGAGTGCGGAGGACACTGAAGCTTTCTTT
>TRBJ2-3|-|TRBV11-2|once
CASSHSPGGGTDTQYF
TGTGCCAGCAGCCACTCCCCGGGGGGCGGGACAGATACGCAGTATTTT
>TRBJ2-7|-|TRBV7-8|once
CASSLRGGEQYF
TGTGCCAGCAGCTTAAGGGGGGGCGAGCAGTACTTC
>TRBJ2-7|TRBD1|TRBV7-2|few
CASSPRTGSSYEQYF
TGTGCCAGCAGCCCCAGGACAGGGAGCTCCTACGAGCAGTACTTC
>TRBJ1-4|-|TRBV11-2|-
CASSKGSRDEKLFF
TGTGCCAGCAGCAAGGGATCGAGGGATGAAAAACTGTTTTTT
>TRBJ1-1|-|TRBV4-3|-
CASSQGRSRNTEAFF
TGCGCCAGCAGCCAAGGTAGGAGTCGGAACACTGAAGCTTTCTTT
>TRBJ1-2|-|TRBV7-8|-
CASSLANGRDGYTF
TGTGCCAGCAGCTTAGCGAACGGGAGGGATGGCTACACCTTC
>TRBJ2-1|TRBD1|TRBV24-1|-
CATRTEGAAPAFF
TGTGCCACCAGAACCGAGGGGGCGGCCCCCGCGTTCTTC
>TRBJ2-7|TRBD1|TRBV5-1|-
CASSMDRDEQYF
TGCGCCAGCAGCATGGACAGGGACGAGCAGTACTTC
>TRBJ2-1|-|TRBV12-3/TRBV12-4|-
CASGGTKSDEQFF
TGTGCCAGCGGGGGGACAAAGAGCGATGAGCAGTTCTTC
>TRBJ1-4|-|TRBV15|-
CATSREAGYNEKLFF
TGTGCCACCAGCAGAGAGGCCGGATATAATGAAAAACTGTTTTTT
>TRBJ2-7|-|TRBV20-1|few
CSARGPSYEQYF
TGCAGTGCTAGGGGGCCCTCCTACGAGCAGTACTTC
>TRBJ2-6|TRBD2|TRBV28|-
CASRRPGLAGGLSGANVLTF
TGTGCCAGCAGACGCCCGGGACTAGCGGGGGGCCTCTCTGGGGCCAACGTCCTGACTTTC
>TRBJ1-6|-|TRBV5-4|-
CATRSLLGSPLHF
TGTGCCACCAGAAGCCTATTGGGTTCACCCCTCCACTTT
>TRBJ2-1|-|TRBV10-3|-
CAINGGNYNEQFF
TGTGCCATCAATGGGGGCAATTACAATGAGCAGTTCTTC
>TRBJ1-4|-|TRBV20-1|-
CSASRGEANEKLFF
TGCAGTGCTAGCCGGGGGGAGGCTAATGAAAAACTGTTTTTT
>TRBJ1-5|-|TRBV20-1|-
CSASKDSNQPQHF
TGCAGTGCTAGCAAGGATAGCAATCAGCCCCAGCATTTT
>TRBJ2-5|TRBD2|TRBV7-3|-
CASSSTSGGPGGQETQYF
TGTGCCAGCAGCTCGACTAGCGGGGGCCCGGGGGGTCAAGAGACCCAGTACTTC
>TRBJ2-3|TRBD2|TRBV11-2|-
CASPPGGESTDTQYF
TGTGCCAGCCCCCCGGGGGGGGAGAGCACAGATACGCAGTATTTT
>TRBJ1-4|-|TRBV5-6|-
CASSPGTTNEKLFF
TGTGCCAGCAGTCCGGGAACAACTAATGAAAAACTGTTTTTT
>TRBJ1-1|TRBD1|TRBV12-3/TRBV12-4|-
CASSEVGTGGVNTEAFF
TGTGCCAGCAGCGAGGTTGGGACAGGGGGTGTGAACACTGAAGCTTTCTTT
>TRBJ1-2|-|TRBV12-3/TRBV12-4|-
CASSLTLNYGYTF
TGTGCCAGCAGTTTAACGCTGAACTATGGCTACACCTTC
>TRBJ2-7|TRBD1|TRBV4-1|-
CASSVGQGAYEQYF
TGCGCCAGCAGCGTGGGACAGGGGGCCTACGAGCAGTACTTC
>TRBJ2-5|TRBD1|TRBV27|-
CASRGQGPQTQYF
TGTGCCAGCAGGGGACAGGGCCCCCAGACCCAGTACTTC
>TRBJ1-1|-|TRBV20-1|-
CSARLPFENTEAFF
TGCAGTGCTAGACTTCCGTTTGAGAACACTGAAGCTTTCTTT
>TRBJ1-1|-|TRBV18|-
CASSPPTGKWTEAFF
TGTGCCAGCTCACCACCGACCGGGAAGTGGACTGAAGCTTTCTTT
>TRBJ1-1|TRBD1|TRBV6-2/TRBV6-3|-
CASSSDRGENTEAFF
TGTGCCAGCAGTTCTGACAGGGGGGAGAACACTGAAGCTTTCTTT
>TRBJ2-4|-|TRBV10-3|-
CAISAPKGIQYF
TGTGCCATCAGTGCCCCCAAGGGCATTCAGTACTTC
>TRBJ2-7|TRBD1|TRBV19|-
CASRLQGAGGEQYF
TGTGCCAGTAGACTACAGGGGGCCGGGGGCGAGCAGTACTTC
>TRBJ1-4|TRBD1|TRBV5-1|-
CASSLNPGQGVEKLFF
TGCGCCAGCAGCTTAAATCCGGGACAGGGAGTAGAAAAACTGTTTTTT
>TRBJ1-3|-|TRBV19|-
CASSSSSGNTIYF
TGTGCCAGCTCCTCTAGCTCTGGAAACACCATATATTTT
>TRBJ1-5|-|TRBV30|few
CAWSVDRGNQPQHF
TGTGCCTGGAGTGTGGACCGTGGCAATCAGCCCCAGCATTTT
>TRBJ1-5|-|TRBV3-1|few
CASSQDRGSNQPQHF
TGTGCCAGCAGCCAAGACCGGGGTAGCAATCAGCCCCAGCATTTT
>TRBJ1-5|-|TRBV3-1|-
CASSQGVNSNQPQHF
TGTGCCAGCAGCCAAGGGGTCAATAGCAATCAGCCCCAGCATTTT
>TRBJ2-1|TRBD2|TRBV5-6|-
CASSLGSGGLRQFF
TGTGCCAGCAGCTTAGGGAGCGGGGGCCTTAGGCAGTTCTTC
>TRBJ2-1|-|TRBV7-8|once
CASSLTLDNEQFF
TGTGCCAGCAGCTTAACACTAGACAATGAGCAGTTCTTC
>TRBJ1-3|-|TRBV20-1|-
CSALRQFSGNTIYF
TGCAGTGCTCTTCGCCAGTTCTCTGGAAACACCATATATTTT
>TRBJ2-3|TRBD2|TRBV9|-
CASSVEAGGGTDTQYF
TGTGCCAGCAGCGTAGAGGCGGGGGGAGGCACAGATACGCAGTATTTT
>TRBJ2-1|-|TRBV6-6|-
CASSYTGVDEQFF
TGTGCCAGCAGTTACACGGGTGTCGATGAGCAGTTCTTC
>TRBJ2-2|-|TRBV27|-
CASSWIANTGELFF
TGTGCCAGCAGCTGGATCGCGAACACCGGGGAGCTGTTTTTT